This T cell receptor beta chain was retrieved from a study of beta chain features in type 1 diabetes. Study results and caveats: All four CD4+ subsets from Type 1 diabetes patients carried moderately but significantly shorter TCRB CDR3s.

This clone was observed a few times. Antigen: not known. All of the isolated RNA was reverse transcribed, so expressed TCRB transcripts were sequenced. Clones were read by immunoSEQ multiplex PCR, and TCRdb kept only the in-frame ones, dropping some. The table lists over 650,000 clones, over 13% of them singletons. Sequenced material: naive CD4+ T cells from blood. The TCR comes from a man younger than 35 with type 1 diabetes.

In DNA form, the CDR3 reads TGTGCCAGCTCACCACCTCGGACGTACCAAGAGACCCAGTACTTC. Amino acid sequence: CASSPPRTYQETQYF. The rearrangement joins TRBV18 to TRBJ2-5; D ambiguous. The germline V gene encodes CDR1 KGHSH and CDR2 LQKENI. Trimming took 0 bases from V and 0 from J, leaving 8 bases between them. The CDR3 sequence is 15 residues long.